What follows describes a single TCR beta chain. What it recognizes is unknown. Germline CDR1 and CDR2: SEHNR and FQNEAQ (reference sequence). The CDR3 has 16 amino acids. Unmatched junction bases numbered 14, after V lost 5 bases and J lost 5 bases. Only CD45RO-negative cells positively selected for CCR7 counted as naive CD8 cells, so terminally differentiated effector memory CD45RA+ cells were excluded. Deep-level running was used for the assay. Per the original methods: Quality scores were absent from the junction-only immunoSEQ sequences, so filtering differed. Repertoires were generated with immunoSEQ multiplex PCR, while TCRdb's copy carries only in-frame clones and drops some. That table furnishes V, J and clone size, whereas the DNA furnished D and trimming. The data hold nearly 2 million clones, with 85% to 95% observed a single time. This sample is drawn from a study of shared clonotypes between healthy human individuals. As for the study in general: Three CD4 naive, three CD4 memory, two CD8 naive and one CD8 memory plate were used per donor.

Study-level points and caveats: Non-shared clonotypes had lower generation probabilities than those shared by all four donors.

Sequencing was done on a sample of naive CD8+ T cells sorted from blood. The TCR comes from a man between 18 and 35 years old in good health. The chain combines TRBV7-9 with TRBJ2-7; 8 bases match TRBD2. The CDR3 DNA is TGTGCCAGCAGCCCCGTCCTGGCCGGGACTAGAAACGAGCAGTACTTC. Protein sequence: CASSPVLAGTRNEQYF.